This TCR beta chain was found in a study of OX40 agonist ivuxolimab in advanced cancers. Germline V gene lookup returns CDR1 SGHNT and CDR2 YYREEE (reference sequence). The CDR3 spans 14 residues. V gave up 0 bases and J gave up 3 bases, with 10 bases separating them. Repertoires were generated with immunoSEQ multiplex PCR, while TCRdb's copy carries only in-frame clones and drops some. Among more than 15,000 clones listed, about 80% were seen once. Remarks on this clone: Other DNA sequences from this sample encode an identical CDR3 as well.

The sample in question was CD4+ or CD8+ T cells sorted from blood, obtained in a trial of the OX40 agonist ivuxolimab. The TCR comes from an adult with an advanced solid tumor such as melanoma, head and neck, liver or kidney cancer. This rearrangement joins TRBV5-4 to TRBJ2-7, with a possible D match to TRBD1 (7 bases). The CDR3 reads CASSLGQGGYEQYF. CDR3 nucleotides: TGTGCCAGCAGCTTGGGGCAGGGGGGCTACGAGCAGTACTTC.